Following are 22 T cell receptor beta chains from one sample sequenced in a study of Ad26.COV2.S vaccination and SARS-CoV-2 variants. Treatment in this sample: about 20 received Ad26.COV2.S at low or high dose, single or two shots; about 5 received placebo; per-sample allocation not given. Sampling was done on day 63 after the first vaccine or placebo injection. The repertoire was sequenced with immunoSEQ multiplex PCR; TCRdb's copy has only in-frame clones and lacks some. This table holds 350,000 to 450,000 clones, 83% found once. The sample in question was peripheral blood, obtained in a trial of Ad26.COV2.S vaccine versus placebo. These receptors were obtained from a person between 18 and 65 years old who received the Ad26.COV2.S COVID-19 vaccine or a placebo.

The V and J genes are TRBV5-4 and TRBJ2-5, with D possibly matching TRBD2 (6 bases). There are 15 residues in the CDR3. V lost 0 bases, J lost 4 bases, and 13 bases lay in between. Germline loops: CDR1 SGHNT, CDR2 YYREEE (reference sequence). The CDR3 sequence is CASSLVIIGGETQYF. The CDR3 DNA reads as TGTGCCAGCAGCTTGGTGATTATCGGGGGAGAGACCCAGTACTTC.

This chain uses TRBV2 with TRBJ1-5; D gene unclear. The CDR3 contains 14 residues. V lost 2 bases and J 6 bases, leaving 11 bases between the germline ends. Germline assignment: CDR1 SNHLY and CDR2 FYNNEI. CDR3 sequence (DNA): TGTGCCAGCAGTGAATTCAAGGGAGGTCAGCCCCAGCATTTT. Its translation is CASSEFKGGQPQHF.

The rearrangement joins TRBV9 to TRBJ2-3; D possibly uses TRBD1 or TRBD2 (5 bases each). This CDR3 has 16 amino acids. Germline-derived CDR1 and CDR2 are SGDLS and YYNGEE. Between the trimmed V and J ends, which lost 3 bases and 5 bases, there was a span of 19 bases. DNA for the CDR3: TGTGCCAGCAGCGACGGGACGGCCTTGTCAAGAGATACGCAGTATTTT. It translates to CASSDGTALSRDTQYF.

The chain employs TRBV6-4 and TRBJ2-3; D is perhaps TRBD1 or TRBD2 (6 bases each). CDR3 length: 15 amino acids. V was cut by 4 bases and J by 2 bases, with 13 bases left in between. The germline V gene has CDR1 MRHNA and CDR2 SNTAGT. CDR3 sequence: CASSVRGRVTDTQYF. In nucleotides, the CDR3 is TGTGCCAGCAGTGTACGGGGGCGGGTCACAGATACGCAGTATTTT.

In this sample, this clone turned up a few times. The chain joins TRBV19 to TRBJ1-4; D uncertain. CDR3 length equals 14 residues. V lost 3 bases, J lost 4 bases, and 9 bases lay in between. Germline-derived CDR1 and CDR2 are LNHDA and SQIVND (reference sequence). The CDR3 loop reads CASSIQRNNEKLFF. For the CDR3, the DNA is TGTGCCAGTAGTATCCAACGGAATAATGAAAAACTGTTTTTT.

This chain connects TRBV27 to TRBJ1-1; D is unresolved. V lost 1 base and J 1 base, leaving 10 bases between the germline ends. The CDR3 loop spans 15 amino acids. In germline, CDR1 is MNHEY, CDR2 SMNVEV (reference sequence). CDR3 residues: CASSLLSRSNTEAFF. DNA for the CDR3: TGTGCCAGCAGTTTATTATCCAGGTCGAACACTGAAGCTTTCTTT.

The chain couples TRBV6-4 to TRBJ1-1, with 7 bases that match TRBD1. The CDR3 has 15 amino acids. Losses at the gene ends were 5 bases for V and 5 bases for J; bases not matched to a gene: 11. Germline-derived CDR1 and CDR2 are MRHNA and SNTAGT. The chain's CDR3 is CASSKDRQGWTEAFF. Here the CDR3 DNA reads TGTGCCAGCAGTAAGGATCGACAGGGATGGACTGAAGCTTTCTTT.

This clone was detected only a few times. The V call is TRBV27, the J call TRBJ1-6; D might be TRBD1 (5 bases). Between the trimmed V and J ends, which lost 3 bases and 7 bases, there was a span of 10 bases. Germline values: CDR1 MNHEY, CDR2 SMNVEV (reference sequence). The CDR3 has 14 amino acids. The CDR3 coding sequence is TGTGCCAGCAGTTTGAGGCGGGGGAATTCACCCCTCCACTTT. Encoded protein: CASSLRRGNSPLHF.

V and J are TRBV7-9 and TRBJ2-1; D perhaps matches TRBD2 (5 bases). This CDR3 contains 13 residues. Trimming stripped 4 bases from V and 8 bases from J, with 12 bases between. Germline CDR1 reads SEHNR; CDR2 reads FQNEAQ (reference sequence). This chain's CDR3 is CASSSSSRHEQFF. DNA of the CDR3: TGTGCCAGCAGCTCCTCTAGCCGGCATGAGCAGTTCTTC.

This sequence joins TRBV12-3 or TRBV12-4 and TRBJ2-1, with D perhaps matching TRBD1 (6 bases). Trimming stripped 7 bases from V and 2 bases from J, with 9 bases between. This CDR3 region has 13 residues. CDR3 loop: CASTGATYNEQFF. The CDR3 DNA reads as TGTGCCAGCACAGGGGCGACCTACAATGAGCAGTTCTTC.

In its sample, this clone was seen once. The CDR3 region is CASSFGLGTGGLGANVLTF. CDR3 nucleotides: TGTGCCAGCAGTTTTGGATTAGGGACAGGGGGGTTAGGGGCCAACGTCCTGACTTTC. The V gene is TRBV28, the J gene TRBJ2-6; 11 positions agree with TRBD1. The CDR3 extends over 19 amino acids. CDR1 and CDR2 from the germline V gene are MDHEN and SYDVKM. Germline trimming cut 3 bases from V and 4 bases from J; bases unmatched to any gene: 11.

The chain is built from TRBV7-2 and TRBJ2-4; D is possibly TRBD2 (6 bases). V lost 5 bases and J 0 bases, leaving 17 bases between the germline ends. The CDR3 totals 17 residues. Germline V gene data show CDR1 as SGHTA and CDR2 as FQGNSA. CDR3 residues: CASSPEGTALAKNIQYF. CDR3 DNA: TGTGCCAGCAGCCCAGAAGGGACTGCCTTAGCCAAAAACATTCAGTACTTC.

The chain employs TRBV9 and TRBJ1-2, with TRBD1 as a possible D gene (5 bases). The CDR3 runs to 16 residues. V was cut by 4 bases and J by 8 bases, with 24 bases left in between. CDR1 SGDLS and CDR2 YYNGEE come from the germline V gene. The CDR3 sequence is CASSPNWGVRAEGYTF. The CDR3 DNA is TGTGCCAGCAGCCCAAACTGGGGTGTCAGGGCGGAAGGCTACACCTTC.

V gene TRBV28 combines with J gene TRBJ1-3; D is ambiguous. Germline V gives CDR1 MDHEN, CDR2 SYDVKM. The CDR3 runs to 14 residues. V was clipped by 3 bases and J by 2 bases, with 8 bases between them. The CDR3: CASSFDLTGNTIYF. CDR3 DNA: TGTGCCAGCAGTTTCGACTTAACTGGAAACACCATATATTTT.

This chain uses TRBV15 with TRBJ2-2, with D tentatively TRBD2 (5 bases). CDR1 is LNHNV, CDR2 YYDKDF, per germline (reference sequence). The CDR3 is made up of 16 amino acids. V lost 8 bases to trimming and J lost 2 bases, with 18 bases between them. CDR3 residues: CATPISSGGNTGELFF. Here the CDR3 DNA reads TGTGCCACCCCGATCTCTAGTGGAGGAAACACCGGGGAGCTGTTTTTT.

This clone was seen only a few times. The V gene is TRBV27, the J gene TRBJ2-7, with 7 nucleotides matching TRBD1. The V gene end was trimmed by 5 bases and the J gene end by 7 bases; junction bases not matched to a gene: 11. CDR1 is MNHEY and CDR2 is SMNVEV in the germline V gene (reference sequence). The CDR3 contains 14 residues. Here the CDR3 reads CASSPRQGYKEQYF. DNA for the CDR3: TGTGCCAGCAGTCCCCGACAGGGCTACAAAGAGCAGTACTTC.

On this clone itself: One end of the junction varies from germline; a read error may be responsible. The chain links TRBV11-3 to TRBJ1-1, with D possibly being TRBD1 (6 bases). Germline V lookup: CDR1 SGHNT, CDR2 YENEEA. CDR3 length: 11 amino acids. The CDR3 coding sequence is TGTGCCAGCAACTTAGGGACAGAAGCTTTCTTT. It specifies CASNLGTEAFF.

This chain uses TRBV9 with TRBJ1-2; D not resolved. The germline CDR1 and CDR2 sequences are SGDLS and YYNGEE. The CDR3 is 14 residues long. V lost 0 bases to trimming and J lost 5 bases, with 11 bases between them. CDR3 region: CASSVVSQKYGYTF. The CDR3 DNA reads as TGTGCCAGCAGCGTAGTATCGCAGAAATATGGCTACACCTTC.

V is TRBV7-9 and J is TRBJ1-1; D not certain. The CDR3 covers 12 residues. The germline CDR1 and CDR2 sequences are SEHNR and FQNEAQ (reference sequence). Trimming shortened V by 1 base and J by 6 bases, and 6 bases separated the two germline ends. DNA of the CDR3: TGTGCCAGCAGCTTAGGTAGGGCTGAAGCTTTCTTT. Its protein is CASSLGRAEAFF.

The chain employs TRBV11-2 and TRBJ2-7; 7 bases are a match to TRBD1. With V trimmed by 6 bases and J by 4 bases, 3 bases remained unmatched. Germline-derived CDR1 and CDR2 are SGHAT and FQNNGV. This CDR3 contains 12 residues. CDR3 nucleotides: TGTGCCAGCAGTCCAGGGGGTTACGAGCAGTACTTC. It yields the protein CASSPGGYEQYF.

The V gene is TRBV11-3, the J gene TRBJ1-4; the match to TRBD1 covers 8 bases. The CDR3 is made up of 15 amino acids. After removal of 5 bases from V and 3 bases from J, the junction contained 5 bases not matched to a gene. Germline loops: CDR1 SGHNT, CDR2 YENEEA. The CDR3 protein is CASSDQGASNEKLFF. The CDR3 bases are TGTGCCAGCAGCGACCAGGGGGCTTCTAATGAAAAACTGTTTTTT. Variable domain in full (rest from reference TRBV11-3 and TRBJ1-4): EAGVVQSPRYKIIEKKQPVAFWCNPISGHNTLYWYLQNLGQGPELLIRYENEEAVDDSQLPKDRFSAERLKGVDSTLKIQPAELGDSAVYLCASSDQGASNEKLFFGSGTQLSVL.

V is TRBV25-1 and J is TRBJ2-1; tentatively, D is TRBD2 (5 bases). V was clipped by 0 bases and J by 6 bases, with 9 bases between them. The CDR3 sequence is 14 residues long. The germline CDR1 and CDR2 sequences are MGHDK and SYGVNS. The CDR3 DNA reads TGTGCCAGCAGTGAATACCGGGAAACCAATGAGCAGTTCTTC. Amino acids: CASSEYRETNEQFF. The whole variable domain, filled in from reference TRBV25-1 and TRBJ2-1, reads EADIYQTPRYLVIGTGKKITLECSQTMGHDKMYWYQQDPGMELHLIHYSYGVNSTEKGDLSSESTVSRIRTEHFPLTLESARPSHTSQYLCASSEYRETNEQFFGPGTRLTVL.